This is a list of T cell receptor beta chains from one sample in a study of siplizumab effects on memory and regulatory T cells. This table comes from immunoSEQ multiplex PCR, and its TCRdb copy is limited to in-frame clones, with some not included. This table has about 97,000 clones, about 94% appearing once. Sequenced material: CD4+ T cells sorted from blood. All receptors derive from a human donor in good health. CDR3s include the opening cysteine and the closing phenylalanine or tryptophan. The order of the fields is J gene, clone size, V gene, D gene, CDR3 protein, CDR3 DNA. The D gene is left open where the match is weak. Clone size is shown for a subset of rows, as once, few, many or a class of expanded clone.

TRBJ1-2	NA	TRBV6-1	TRBD1	CASSEPGGVLGYTF	TGTGCCAGCAGTGAACCAGGGGGAGTTTTAGGCTACACCTTC
TRBJ2-3	NA	TRBV9	NA	CASKRGSTDTQYF	TGTGCCAGCAAAAGGGGGAGCACAGATACGCAGTATTTT
TRBJ2-7	NA	TRBV5-5	TRBD1	CASSRGQTYEQYF	TGTGCCAGCAGCAGGGGACAGACCTACGAGCAGTACTTC
TRBJ1-1	NA	TRBV10-1	NA	CASSAGAPTEAFF	TGCGCCAGCAGTGCGGGGGCTCCAACTGAAGCTTTCTTT
TRBJ2-7	NA	TRBV6-1	NA	CASSEDYRGEYF	TGTGCCAGCAGTGAGGACTACAGAGGAGAGTACTTC
TRBJ2-4	NA	TRBV28	NA	CASSSSRQYF	TGTGCCAGCAGTTCAAGTAGACAGTACTTC
TRBJ2-7	NA	TRBV29-1	NA	CSVQLIPPGQYF	TGCAGCGTTCAACTCATCCCACCGGGACAGTACTTC
TRBJ1-5	NA	TRBV28	NA	CASRGAVLNQPQHF	TGTGCCAGCAGGGGGGCAGTCCTGAATCAGCCCCAGCATTTT
TRBJ2-3	NA	TRBV7-6	NA	CASSLNIGTDTQYF	TGTGCCAGCAGCTTGAACATCGGCACAGATACGCAGTATTTT
TRBJ1-5	NA	TRBV5-4	NA	CASSFGVYQPQHF	TGTGCCAGCAGCTTTGGGGTCTATCAGCCCCAGCATTTT
TRBJ2-1	once	TRBV30	TRBD1	CAWSPGQGLSSYNEQFF	TGTGCCTGGAGCCCGGGACAGGGCCTGTCGTCGTACAATGAGCAGTTCTTC
TRBJ2-7	NA	TRBV6-5	NA	CASSYGASNYEQYF	TGTGCCAGCAGTTATGGGGCCTCAAACTACGAGCAGTACTTC
TRBJ2-1	once	TRBV7-4	NA	CASTYNEQFF	TGTGCCAGCACCTACAATGAGCAGTTCTTC
TRBJ2-7	NA	TRBV7-9	TRBD1	CASSPTQGEQYF	TGTGCCAGCAGCCCTACACAGGGGGAGCAGTACTTC
TRBJ1-2	NA	TRBV5-8	NA	CASSPDGRANYGYTF	TGTGCCAGCAGCCCGGACGGCCGTGCTAACTATGGCTACACCTTC
TRBJ2-1	NA	TRBV18	TRBD2	CASSPSRTSGRAGDNEQFF	TGTGCCAGCTCACCAAGCCGGACTAGCGGGAGGGCAGGGGACAATGAGCAGTTCTTC
TRBJ2-5	NA	TRBV7-3	NA	CASSLAGLRETQYF	TGTGCCAGCAGCTTAGCGGGCCTAAGGGAGACCCAGTACTTC
TRBJ1-5	NA	TRBV29-1	NA	CSVASTGGGLQPQHF	TGCAGCGTTGCATCGACAGGCGGCGGCTTACAGCCCCAGCATTTT
TRBJ2-7	NA	TRBV28	TRBD1	CAVRDRTYEQYF	TGTGCTGTCCGGGACAGGACCTACGAGCAGTACTTC
TRBJ1-1	NA	TRBV11-2	NA	CASSFSENTEAFF	TGTGCCAGCAGCTTTTCGGAGAACACTGAAGCTTTCTTT
TRBJ2-1	NA	TRBV6-1	NA	CASKGIYNEQFF	TGTGCCAGCAAAGGGATTTACAATGAGCAGTTCTTC
TRBJ2-7	NA	TRBV7-9	TRBD1	CASSLAGTGGYEQYF	TGTGCCAGCAGCTTAGCCGGGACAGGGGGCTACGAGCAGTACTTC
TRBJ2-7	NA	TRBV7-2	TRBD1	CASSLLTGNEQYF	TGTGCCAGCAGCCTCCTGACAGGGAACGAGCAGTACTTC
TRBJ2-1	NA	TRBV2	TRBD2	CATRLALGEQFF	TGTGCCACCCGACTAGCGTTGGGTGAGCAGTTCTTC
TRBJ2-5	NA	TRBV7-9	NA	CASSYRGGTQYF	TGTGCCAGCAGCTACCGAGGGGGGACCCAGTACTTC
TRBJ1-4	NA	TRBV4-1	NA	CASSQGGSRATNEKLFF	TGCGCCAGCAGCCAGGGGGGATCACGGGCAACTAATGAAAAACTGTTTTTT
TRBJ2-1	NA	TRBV5-1	NA	CASSLDPGTYNEQFF	TGCGCCAGCAGCTTGGACCCGGGAACCTACAATGAGCAGTTCTTC
TRBJ2-3	NA	TRBV5-1	NA	CASSLGTSTDTQYF	TGCGCCAGCAGCTTGGGCACTAGCACAGATACGCAGTATTTT
TRBJ2-7	NA	TRBV11-2	NA	CASSLQERTYEQYF	TGTGCCAGCAGCCTACAGGAACGAACCTACGAGCAGTACTTC
TRBJ2-1	NA	TRBV6-1	NA	CASSPSGTLYNEQFF	TGTGCCAGCAGTCCATCCGGGACTCTTTACAATGAGCAGTTCTTC
TRBJ2-1	NA	TRBV19	NA	CASKGVGEQFF	TGTGCCAGTAAAGGGGTCGGGGAGCAGTTCTTC
TRBJ1-2	NA	TRBV21-1	NA	CASQRTGTYYGYTF	TGTGCCAGCCAAAGGACAGGGACTTACTATGGCTACACCTTC
TRBJ2-1	once	TRBV19	TRBD2	CASSVHGRVYEQFF	TGTGCCAGTAGTGTTCACGGGAGGGTTTATGAGCAGTTCTTC
TRBJ1-3	NA	TRBV28	NA	CASRLTALSGNTIYF	TGTGCCAGCAGACTGACAGCGCTATCTGGAAACACCATATATTTT
TRBJ2-5	NA	TRBV30	TRBD2	CAWSLVAGGSETQYF	TGTGCCTGGAGCCTGGTAGCGGGAGGATCAGAGACCCAGTACTTC
TRBJ2-3	NA	TRBV7-9	NA	CASSLGSQAPDTQYF	TGTGCCAGCAGCTTAGGGAGTCAGGCCCCAGATACGCAGTATTTT
TRBJ2-7	NA	TRBV30	NA	CAWSDGDPEQYF	TGTGCCTGGAGTGATGGGGACCCCGAGCAGTACTTC
TRBJ2-1	NA	TRBV19	NA	CASSTIAEGTSYNEQFF	TGTGCCAGTAGTACGATAGCGGAGGGGACTTCCTACAATGAGCAGTTCTTC
TRBJ1-4	NA	TRBV7-2	TRBD1	CASSPDRGNEKLFF	TGTGCCAGCAGCCCCGACAGGGGCAATGAAAAACTGTTTTTT
TRBJ2-1	NA	TRBV7-2	NA	CASSIVSDGAWFF	TGTGCCAGCAGCATCGTTAGTGACGGGGCTTGGTTCTTC
TRBJ2-4	NA	TRBV18	NA	CASSPGAKNIQYF	TGTGCCAGCTCACCTGGAGCCAAAAACATTCAGTACTTC
TRBJ2-3	NA	TRBV25-1	NA	CASTAPGRGVPDTQYF	TGTGCCAGCACCGCCCCGGGAAGGGGAGTGCCAGATACGCAGTATTTT
TRBJ2-4	NA	TRBV5-3	NA	CARSFITDLAKNIQYF	TGTGCCAGAAGTTTCATAACGGATTTAGCCAAAAACATTCAGTACTTC
TRBJ2-7	NA	TRBV6-1	NA	CASSQGHQISYEQYF	TGTGCCAGCAGTCAGGGACACCAGATCTCCTACGAGCAGTACTTC
TRBJ2-1	NA	TRBV5-1	NA	CASSLVAERYNEQFF	TGCGCCAGCAGCTTGGTGGCGGAGCGTTACAATGAGCAGTTCTTC
TRBJ2-1	NA	TRBV19	NA	CASKGGLSYNEQFF	TGTGCCTCAAAAGGGGGATTATCCTACAATGAGCAGTTCTTC
TRBJ2-2	NA	TRBV7-6	TRBD2	CASSLSGRAPGELFF	TGTGCCAGCAGCTTAAGCGGGAGGGCCCCCGGGGAGCTGTTTTTT
TRBJ2-1	NA	TRBV5-4	TRBD2	CASSFLAGGANEQFF	TGTGCCAGCAGCTTCCTAGCGGGAGGAGCCAATGAGCAGTTCTTC
TRBJ2-7	NA	TRBV10-3	TRBD2	CAMARAGVVYEQYF	TGTGCCATGGCCCGAGCGGGAGTAGTATACGAGCAGTACTTC
TRBJ1-5	NA	TRBV13	NA	CASSLRRGQPQHF	TGTGCCAGCAGTTTACGGAGGGGACAGCCCCAGCATTTT